This TCR beta chain stems from a study of Graves' ophthalmopathy and Graves' hyperthyroidism. RNA transcripts yielded amplified TCR beta CDR3 regions. A first-round RT-PCR used HTBI primers, followed by a second-round multiplex PCR. TCRdb analysed the multiplex PCR reads with MiXCR anew, one entry per CDR3 protein. The table has about 640,000 distinct CDR3 sequences, 35% to 45% seen once. Notes on the study in general: Thyroid clonotypes that were expanded above 0.001 frequency mostly also appeared in blood.

Regarding this clonotype: No antigen is known for it.

The sequence was obtained from an adult man with Graves' ophthalmopathy. The sequenced sample was peripheral blood.

CDR3 loop: CASSSGTGGRSEKLFF. The CDR3 region has the DNA TGTGCCAGCAGTAGTGGGACAGGGGGACGTAGCGAAAAACTGTTTTTT. The chain couples TRBV6-5 to TRBJ1-4, with TRBD1 matching over 11 bases. The V gene's germline CDR1 is MNHEY and CDR2 SVGAGI. The CDR3 has 16 amino acids. Unmatched junction bases numbered 10, after V lost 5 bases and J lost 8 bases.